These 9 T cell receptor beta chains originate from one sample sequenced in a study of blood T cell repertoires in COVID-19. This table comes from immunoSEQ multiplex PCR, and its TCRdb copy is limited to in-frame clones, with some not included. The sample shows fewer than 250,000 clones, under 90% of them seen only once. The sample was PBMCs or T cells enriched from blood (not recorded which). These receptors came from a woman between 45 and 60 years old who had been exposed to COVID-19.

The chain employs TRBV7-9 and TRBJ1-4; D is unclear. In germline, CDR1 is SEHNR, CDR2 FQNEAQ (reference sequence). The CDR3 length is 14 residues. V was clipped by 3 bases and J by 0 bases, with 5 bases between them. The CDR3 spells CASSFHATNEKLFF. The CDR3 coding sequence is TGTGCCAGCAGCTTCCATGCAACTAATGAAAAACTGTTTTTT. The full variable domain, rest sourced from reference TRBV7-9 and TRBJ1-4, is DTGVSQNPRHKITKRGQNVTFRCDPISEHNRLYWYRQTLGQGPEFLTYFQNEAQLEKSRLLSDRFSAERPKGSFSTLEIQRTEQGDSAMYLCASSFHATNEKLFFGSGTQLSVL.

The gene calls are TRBV19 and TRBJ1-1; possible D gene TRBD1, 5 bases. This CDR3 has 13 residues. Germline lookup yields CDR1 LNHDA and CDR2 SQIVND (reference sequence). Deletions cut 3 bases from V and 0 bases from J, with 5 bases between. The CDR3 bases are TGTGCCAGTAGTATGACAGTGAACACTGAAGCTTTCTTT. Translating it yields CASSMTVNTEAFF.

The genes are TRBV5-1 and TRBJ2-3; 13 bases map to TRBD2. This CDR3 has 15 amino acids. Per the germline V gene, CDR1 is SGHRS and CDR2 is YFSETQ. Germline trimming cut 4 bases from V and 5 bases from J; bases unmatched to any gene: 4. The CDR3 DNA reads as TGCGCCAGCAGCCTAAGACTAGCGGGGGGAGATACGCAGTATTTT. Its protein product is CASSLRLAGGDTQYF.

The rearrangement uses TRBV15 and TRBJ1-1; D is unclear. The ends were cut back, 0 bases at V and 5 bases at J, with 7 bases in the middle. The CDR3 sequence is 13 residues long. Germline-derived CDR1 and CDR2 are LNHNV and YYDKDF (reference sequence). Here the CDR3 reads CATSRDERTEAFF. The DNA of the CDR3 is TGTGCCACCAGCAGAGATGAGAGGACTGAAGCTTTCTTT. The complete variable domain, with remaining parts taken from reference TRBV15 and TRBJ1-1, reads DAMVIQNPRYQVTQFGKPVTLSCSQTLNHNVMYWYQQKSSQAPKLLFHYYDKDFNNEADTPDNFQSRRPNTSFCFLDIRSPGLGDTAMYLCATSRDERTEAFFGQGTRLTVV.

This sequence joins TRBV19 and TRBJ1-5, with 8 bases identical to TRBD1. CDR3 size: 15 residues. Germline V CDR1 and CDR2: LNHDA, SQIVND (reference sequence). The V and J ends lost 2 bases and 6 bases, in that order; junction bases with no gene match: 6. DNA for the CDR3: TGTGCCAGTAGTATACCCAGGGGGCGCGTTCAGCCCCAGCATTTT. Translated: CASSIPRGRVQPQHF.

This rearrangement joins TRBV18 to TRBJ2-7, with 10 bases fitting TRBD1. V shed 3 bases and J 2 bases; nucleotides not matched to a gene: 7. The CDR3 extends over 16 amino acids. Germline V CDR1 and CDR2: KGHSH, LQKENI. The CDR3 protein is CASSPSRGQGAYEQYF. CDR3 bases: TGTGCCAGCTCACCGTCACGAGGACAGGGGGCCTACGAGCAGTACTTC.

This clone was detected only a few times. The chain has TRBV7-2 and TRBJ1-3; possibly TRBD1 for D (5 bases). V lost 1 base and J lost 4, with 14 bases in between. The CDR3 is 16 amino acids. Germline V gene sequence: CDR1 SGHTA, CDR2 FQGNSA. The CDR3 reads CASSLVQGSRGNTIYF. For the CDR3, the DNA is TGTGCCAGCAGCTTAGTTCAGGGATCGAGAGGAAACACCATATATTTT.

The chain combines TRBV27 with TRBJ2-1; TRBD2 aligns across 7 bases. Per the germline V gene, CDR1 is MNHEY and CDR2 is SMNVEV (reference sequence). CDR3 size: 14 residues. V shed 6 bases, J shed 12 bases, and the junction held 14 bases outside the gene matches. CDR3 coding DNA: TGTGCCAGCAGCGAGCGGGGCGGGTGGGGACGGCAGTTCTTC. Residues: CASSERGGWGRQFF.

This clone was seen only once. The chain combines TRBV7-2 with TRBJ2-5, with D possibly TRBD1 on 6 matching bases. Germline-derived CDR1 and CDR2 are SGHTA and FQGNSA. The CDR3 runs 11 residues. V shed 5 bases and J shed 7 bases, with 8 bases lying between them. CDR3 in DNA: TGTGCCAGCAGCCAGGGGTGGACCCAGTACTTC. Its protein product is CASSQGWTQYF.